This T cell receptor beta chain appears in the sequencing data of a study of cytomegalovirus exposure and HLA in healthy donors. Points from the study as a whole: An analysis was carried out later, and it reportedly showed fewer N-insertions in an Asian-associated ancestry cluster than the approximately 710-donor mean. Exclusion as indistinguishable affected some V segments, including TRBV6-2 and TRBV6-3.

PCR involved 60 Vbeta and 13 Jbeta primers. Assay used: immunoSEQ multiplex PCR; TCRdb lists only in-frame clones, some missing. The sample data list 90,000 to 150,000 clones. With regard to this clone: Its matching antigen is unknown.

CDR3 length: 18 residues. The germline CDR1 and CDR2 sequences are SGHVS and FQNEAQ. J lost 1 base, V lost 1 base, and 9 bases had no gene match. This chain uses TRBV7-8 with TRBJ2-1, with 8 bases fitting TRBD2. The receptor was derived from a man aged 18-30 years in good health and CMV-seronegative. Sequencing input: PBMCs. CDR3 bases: TGTGCCAGCAGCTTAGATTTCGCTAGCGGGTCGTCCTACAATGAGCAGTTCTTC. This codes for CASSLDFASGSSYNEQFF. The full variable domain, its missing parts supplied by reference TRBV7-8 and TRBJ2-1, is GAGVSQSPRYKVAKRGQDVALRCDPISGHVSLFWYQQALGQGPEFLTYFQNEAQLDKSGLPSDRFFAERPEGSVSTLKIQRTQQEDSAVYLCASSLDFASGSSYNEQFFGPGTRLTVL.